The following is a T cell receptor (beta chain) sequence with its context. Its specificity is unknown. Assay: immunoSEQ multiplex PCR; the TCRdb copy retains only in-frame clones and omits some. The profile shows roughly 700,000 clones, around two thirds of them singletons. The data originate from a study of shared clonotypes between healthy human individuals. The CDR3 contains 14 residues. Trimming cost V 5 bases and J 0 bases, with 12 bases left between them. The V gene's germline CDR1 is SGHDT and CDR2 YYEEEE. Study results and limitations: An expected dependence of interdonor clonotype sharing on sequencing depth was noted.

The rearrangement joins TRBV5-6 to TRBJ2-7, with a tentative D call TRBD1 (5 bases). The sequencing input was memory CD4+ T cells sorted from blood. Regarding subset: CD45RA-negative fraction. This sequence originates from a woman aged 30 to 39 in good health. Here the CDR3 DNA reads TGTGCCAGCAGTAAAGGGGTTCCCTCCTACGAGCAGTACTTC. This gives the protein CASSKGVPSYEQYF. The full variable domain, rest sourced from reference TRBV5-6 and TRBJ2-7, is DAGVTQSPTHLIKTRGQQVTLRCSPKSGHDTVSWYQQALGQGPQFIFQYYEEEERQRGNFPDRFSGHQFPNYSSELNVNALLLGDSALYLCASSKGVPSYEQYFGPGTRLTVT.